This T cell receptor beta chain was sequenced in a study of technical replicates of blood from several donors. Clones were sequenced by immunoSEQ multiplex PCR, and TCRdb holds only the in-frame ones, with some missing. Altogether more than 80,000 clones are present, approximately 96% being singletons, with the ten largest covering approximately 0.23%. Germline assignment: CDR1 MNHNS and CDR2 SASEGT. CDR3 length: 17 residues. V dropped 3 bases and J dropped 5; count of bases not matched to a gene: 9. Sequenced material: T cells isolated from PBMCs. The clonotype comes from a human donor in good health. This chain uses TRBV6-1 with TRBJ2-2; 10 bases are a match to TRBD2. The CDR3: CASSDLAGVPVTGELFF. Written as DNA, the CDR3 is TGTGCCAGCAGTGATCTAGCGGGGGTTCCTGTGACCGGGGAGCTGTTTTTT.